This TCR beta chain was captured by sequencing in a study of shared clonotypes between healthy human individuals. Study-wide results and caveats: Represented genetic and exposure-history diversity was restricted by having few donors. Clonotype sharing across four donors was observed for roughly 5% of naive CD4 clonotypes.

Details on this clone: Its specificity is unknown.

Only in-frame clones appear in the TCRdb table, and some are missing; sequencing was by immunoSEQ multiplex PCR. This table holds approximately 600,000 clones, approximately 95% found once. CD45RO negativity and positive selection for CCR7 defined naive CD8 cells, a population that excluded terminally differentiated effector memory CD45RA+ cells. J was trimmed by 3 bases and V by 1 base; bases with no gene match: 6. Germline-derived CDR1 and CDR2 are PRHDT and FYEKMQ (reference sequence). The CDR3 is 15 amino acids. The receptor comes from a woman aged 30 to 39 in good health. The chain combines TRBV13 with TRBJ2-7; 7 nucleotides align to TRBD2. Sequencing input: naive CD8+ T cells sorted from blood. Here the CDR3 reads CASSLESSGLYEQYF. In nucleotides, the CDR3 is TGTGCCAGCAGCTTAGAGTCTAGCGGACTCTACGAGCAGTACTTC.